A selection of T cell receptor beta chains follows, all from one sample in a study of control samples from healthy donors and cancer patients. Only in-frame clones appear in the TCRdb table, and some are missing; sequencing was by immunoSEQ multiplex PCR. The data hold over 85,000 clones, with approximately 88% observed a single time. Sequenced: PBMCs. The receptors come from a woman in her 50s with colorectal cancer. CDR3s include the opening cysteine and the closing phenylalanine or tryptophan. D genes are given only for firm matches. The size field is filled for only some rows; it gives once, few, many or a size class.

V: TRBV6-5; D: TRBD1; J: TRBJ2-3; size: NA; DNA: TGTGCCAGCAGCAGACAGGGGGGGCCAGATACGCAGTATTTT; CDR3: CASSRQGGPDTQYF
V: TRBV28; D: NA; J: TRBJ1-2; size: NA; DNA: TGTGCCAGCAGTTTTACGAACCCGAACTATGGCTACACCTTC; CDR3: CASSFTNPNYGYTF
V: TRBV15; D: NA; J: TRBJ1-2; size: NA; DNA: TGTGCCACCAGCAGAGAGGCAGGCTCCTATGGCTACACCTTC; CDR3: CATSREAGSYGYTF
V: TRBV6-5; D: NA; J: TRBJ1-5; size: NA; DNA: TGTGCCAGCTCAGGTGATAGCAATCAGCCCCAGCATTTT; CDR3: CASSGDSNQPQHF
V: TRBV19; D: TRBD1; J: TRBJ1-1; size: NA; DNA: TGTGCCAGTAGTCGACCAGGGGGCCGGAACACTGAAGCTTTCTTT; CDR3: CASSRPGGRNTEAFF
V: TRBV7-2; D: NA; J: TRBJ1-2; size: NA; DNA: TGTGCCAGCAGCACTCTCGCCAGAGGGAATCTCTATGGCTACACCTTC; CDR3: CASSTLARGNLYGYTF
V: TRBV3-1/TRBV3-2; D: TRBD1; J: TRBJ1-4; size: once; DNA: TGTGCCAGCAGCCAAGAATCACAGGGGGATGAAAAACTGTTTTTT; CDR3: CASSQESQGDEKLFF
V: TRBV18; D: TRBD2; J: TRBJ2-1; size: NA; DNA: TGTGCCAGCTCACCACCGGCAACTAGCGGGCACAATGAGCAGTTCTTC; CDR3: CASSPPATSGHNEQFF
V: TRBV19; D: TRBD1; J: TRBJ1-1; size: NA; DNA: TGTGCCAGTAGTATTAGATCCGGGACAGCGAACACTGAAGCTTTCTTT; CDR3: CASSIRSGTANTEAFF
V: TRBV6-5; D: NA; J: TRBJ1-3; size: NA; DNA: TGTGCCAGCAGCCAAGGGTCTGGAAACACCATATATTTT; CDR3: CASSQGSGNTIYF
V: TRBV6-2/TRBV6-3; D: TRBD1; J: TRBJ2-2; size: NA; DNA: TGTGCCAGCAGTTTCCCCGGACAGGTTAACACCGGGGAGCTGTTTTTT; CDR3: CASSFPGQVNTGELFF
V: TRBV30; D: NA; J: TRBJ1-2; size: NA; DNA: TGTGCCTGGAGTAAGGGGCATAACTATGGCTACACCTTC; CDR3: CAWSKGHNYGYTF
V: TRBV5-1; D: TRBD1; J: TRBJ1-5; size: NA; DNA: TGCGCCAGCAGCCCCGGGACAGGGGGTGGCAATCAGCCCCAGCATTTT; CDR3: CASSPGTGGGNQPQHF
V: TRBV2; D: NA; J: TRBJ1-3; size: NA; DNA: TGTGCCAGCAGTGAAGCCGCCTTAATGGTCATATATTTT; CDR3: CASSEAALMVIYF
V: TRBV3-1/TRBV3-2; D: TRBD1; J: TRBJ2-5; size: NA; DNA: TGTGCCAGCAGCCAACTGGACAGGCAAGAGACCCAGTACTTC; CDR3: CASSQLDRQETQYF
V: TRBV20-1; D: NA; J: TRBJ1-2; size: NA; DNA: TGCAGTGCTAGTGACCCCAACTATGGCTACACCTTC; CDR3: CSASDPNYGYTF
V: TRBV6-4; D: NA; J: TRBJ1-1; size: NA; DNA: TGTGCCAGCAGAAAGGGCGTTGAAAACACTGAAGCTTTCTTT; CDR3: CASRKGVENTEAFF
V: TRBV12-3/TRBV12-4; D: NA; J: TRBJ1-1; size: NA; DNA: TGTGCCAGCAGTTTTTTGGACACTGAAGCTTTCTTT; CDR3: CASSFLDTEAFF
V: TRBV5-6; D: NA; J: TRBJ1-1; size: NA; DNA: TGTGCCAGCAGCTTGGCGTCTGGGGGAGAATACACTGAAGCTTTCTTT; CDR3: CASSLASGGEYTEAFF
V: TRBV5-1; D: NA; J: TRBJ2-1; size: NA; DNA: TGCGCCAGCAGTTCCTCCGGGGAGTCCTACAATGAGCAGTTCTTC; CDR3: CASSSSGESYNEQFF
V: TRBV6-5; D: NA; J: TRBJ1-3; size: once; DNA: TGTGCCAGCAGTTACTCAAGGTTTTCTGGAAACACCATATATTTT; CDR3: CASSYSRFSGNTIYF
V: TRBV11-3; D: TRBD1; J: TRBJ2-1; size: NA; DNA: TGTGCCAGCACCTTGGACAGGTTATCGGATGAGCAGTTCTTC; CDR3: CASTLDRLSDEQFF
V: TRBV7-9; D: TRBD1; J: TRBJ1-2; size: NA; DNA: TGTGCCAGCAGCACCGGACAGGGGCTTGGCTACACCTTC; CDR3: CASSTGQGLGYTF
V: TRBV2; D: NA; J: TRBJ2-1; size: NA; DNA: TGTGCCAGCAGTGAAGTTCGGGGAACCAATGAGCAGTTCTTC; CDR3: CASSEVRGTNEQFF
V: TRBV10-2; D: NA; J: TRBJ1-1; size: NA; DNA: TGCGCCAGCAGTGAGGCGGTCAGACAGCAGAACACTGAAGCTTTCTTT; CDR3: CASSEAVRQQNTEAFF
V: TRBV25-1; D: TRBD1; J: TRBJ1-5; size: NA; DNA: TGTGCCAGCAGTTCCAGGGGGGGAGGCAATCAGCCCCAGCATTTT; CDR3: CASSSRGGGNQPQHF
V: TRBV7-3; D: NA; J: TRBJ1-1; size: NA; DNA: TGTGCCAGCAGCTTAAGGAGAGACACTGAAGCTTTCTTT; CDR3: CASSLRRDTEAFF
V: TRBV6-2/TRBV6-3; D: NA; J: TRBJ1-5; size: NA; DNA: TGTGCCAGCAGTTACGGCCAAACTCAGCCCCAGCATTTT; CDR3: CASSYGQTQPQHF
V: TRBV10-2; D: TRBD2; J: TRBJ2-5; size: NA; DNA: TGCGCCAGCAGCCCGGGGGGGCCTGGAGAGACCCAGTACTTC; CDR3: CASSPGGPGETQYF
V: TRBV27; D: NA; J: TRBJ1-5; size: NA; DNA: TGTGCCAGCAGTTTGGTACAGGGCGGTCAGCCCCAGCATTTT; CDR3: CASSLVQGGQPQHF
V: TRBV27; D: TRBD2; J: TRBJ2-1; size: NA; DNA: TGTGCCAGCAGCTCCGGCGCTAGCGGGATCCACAATGAGCAGTTCTTC; CDR3: CASSSGASGIHNEQFF
V: TRBV9; D: TRBD1; J: TRBJ1-1; size: NA; DNA: TGTGCCAGCAGCCAGGACAGGGGAGGCACTGAAGCTTTCTTT; CDR3: CASSQDRGGTEAFF
V: TRBV14; D: NA; J: TRBJ1-6; size: NA; DNA: TGTGCCAGCAGACGCGCAGGGGCGGGTTCACCCCTCCACTTT; CDR3: CASRRAGAGSPLHF
V: TRBV3-1/TRBV3-2; D: NA; J: TRBJ1-2; size: once; DNA: TGTGCCAGCAGCCAAGGGGGGGTAGGGAACGGCTACACCTTC; CDR3: CASSQGGVGNGYTF